This passage covers 17 T cell receptor beta chains from one sample sequenced in a study of blood T cell repertoires in COVID-19. Produced via immunoSEQ multiplex PCR; TCRdb's table is partial and in-frame only. Of a few hundred thousand clones in the sample, about 89% were seen once. Sequencing was carried out using PBMCs or T cells enriched from blood (not recorded which). Receptors originate from a middle-aged woman who had been exposed to COVID-19.

The chain is built from TRBV6-5 and TRBJ1-5; tentatively, D is TRBD1 (6 bases). The V gene's germline CDR1 is MNHEY and CDR2 SVGAGI. Trimming took off 6 bases at V and 5 bases at J, with 11 bases between the two ends. The CDR3 runs 13 residues. CDR3 region: CASSGTSDQPQHF. For the CDR3, the DNA is TGTGCCAGCAGCGGGACATCGGATCAGCCCCAGCATTTT.

CDR3 sequence: CASSQQGFDGYTF. In DNA form, the CDR3 reads TGTGCCAGCAGCCAACAGGGTTTCGATGGCTACACCTTC. V is TRBV2 and J is TRBJ1-2; D is perhaps TRBD1 (6 bases). CDR1 and CDR2 from the germline V gene are SNHLY and FYNNEI. The CDR3 totals 13 residues. V lost 6 bases and J 6 bases, leaving 14 bases between the germline ends.

Turning to this clone: An end of the junction does not agree with germline; a read error may underlie this. This chain joins TRBV7-7 and TRBJ2-7, with 11 bases fitting TRBD1. Looked up from germline, CDR1 is SSHAT and CDR2 is FNYEAQ (reference sequence). This CDR3 is 16 amino acids long. The CDR3 is CASSRGGGTGGYEQYF. DNA of the CDR3: TGTGCTAGCAGCAGAGGCGGCGGGACAGGGGGTTACGAGCAGTACTTC.

The genes are TRBV9 and TRBJ2-3; D is unclear. V lost 3 bases to trimming and J lost 6 bases, with 11 bases between them. This CDR3 comprises 13 residues. The germline gives CDR1 SGDLS, CDR2 YYNGEE. The DNA of the CDR3 is TGTGCCAGCAGCGCGCTACAGCTTGATACGCAGTATTTT. Protein: CASSALQLDTQYF.

The V call is TRBV7-6, the J call TRBJ2-2, with D tentatively TRBD1 (5 bases). Per the germline V gene, CDR1 is SGHVS and CDR2 is FNYEAQ. The length of the CDR3 is 18 residues. The V and J ends lost 2 bases and 3 bases respectively, with 19 bases between them. CDR3 residues: CASSLKGRVWADTGELFF. The CDR3 bases are TGTGCCAGCAGCTTAAAGGGCAGGGTCTGGGCAGACACCGGGGAGCTGTTTTTT.

The chain couples TRBV19 to TRBJ2-5; D possibly corresponds to TRBD1 (5 bases). V gave up 5 bases and J gave up 1 base, with 14 bases separating them. CDR1 is LNHDA, CDR2 SQIVND, per germline (reference sequence). CDR3 length: 15 amino acids. The CDR3 coding sequence is TGTGCCAGTAGTCGCCTCCGCCAGGGCCAAGAGACCCAGTACTTC. Encoded protein: CASSRLRQGQETQYF.

This chain uses TRBV7-6 with TRBJ2-1; 11 bases line up with TRBD2. The germline V gene encodes CDR1 SGHVS and CDR2 FNYEAQ. The CDR3 runs 15 residues. V gave up 5 bases and J gave up 7 bases; unmatched junction bases: 7. This CDR3 reads CASSLSGGAGNEQFF. The CDR3 DNA reads TGTGCCAGCAGCCTTAGCGGGGGGGCCGGGAATGAGCAGTTCTTC.

The chain recombines TRBV11-1 with TRBJ2-1; weak D call: TRBD2 (6 bases). Trimming pared 5 bases from V and 15 bases from J, leaving 20 bases between. The CDR3 extends over 13 amino acids. Germline CDR1 SGHAT, CDR2 FQDESV (reference sequence). Here the CDR3 DNA reads TGTGCCAGCAGCGAATCCTCGGAGGGTTATCGGTTCTTC. This codes for CASSESSEGYRFF.

CDR3: CASSYSPRVDYGYTF. In DNA, the CDR3 is TGTGCCAGCAGTTACTCTCCCAGGGTGGACTATGGCTACACCTTC. V and J are TRBV6-5 and TRBJ1-2; TRBD1 might be the D (5 bases). The CDR3 is 15 amino acids. CDR1 is MNHEY and CDR2 is SVGAGI in the germline V gene. The V end was cut by 0 bases, the J end by 3 bases, with 11 bases between.

The chain uses TRBV5-8 and TRBJ2-3; TRBD2 matches at 7 bases. Germline CDR1 SGHTS, CDR2 YDEGEE. J was trimmed by 0 bases and V by 7 bases; bases with no gene match: 8. There are 15 residues in the CDR3. The CDR3 DNA is TGTGCCAGCCGACGGGAGGCACTTAGCACAGATACGCAGTATTTT. Its protein is CASRREALSTDTQYF.

The genes are TRBV7-2 and TRBJ1-1, with D maybe TRBD1 (5 bases). The V gene lost 5 bases and the J gene lost 8 bases, with 9 bases spanning the gap. CDR3 length: 11 amino acids. Germline CDR1 and CDR2: SGHTA and FQGNSA. In DNA form, the CDR3 reads TGTGCCAGCAGCCCTGCAGGGGAAGCTTTCTTT. Protein product: CASSPAGEAFF.

The chain links TRBV19 to TRBJ1-5, with D hard to call. Germline assignment: CDR1 LNHDA and CDR2 SQIVND (reference sequence). The CDR3 is made up of 15 amino acids. V was clipped by 1 base and J by 7 bases, with 14 bases between them. CDR3 in amino acids: CASSIVNRMEQPQHF. The CDR3 DNA sequence: TGTGCCAGTAGTATAGTTAACCGGATGGAGCAGCCCCAGCATTTT.

The chain links TRBV5-8 to TRBJ2-5, with 9 bases fitting TRBD1. The CDR3 contains 16 residues. Germline lookup yields CDR1 SGHTS and CDR2 YDEGEE. The ends lost 1 base at V and 5 bases at J; junction bases unmatched: 9. This chain's CDR3 is CASSLLGDRAMETQYF. The CDR3 bases are TGTGCCAGCAGCTTGTTGGGGGACAGGGCGATGGAGACCCAGTACTTC.

V and J are TRBV3-1 (or the pseudogene TRBV3-2) and TRBJ1-5, with D uncertain. The germline gives CDR1 LGHDT, CDR2 YNNKEL (reference sequence). The CDR3 length is 13 residues. Trimming cost V 2 bases and J 6 bases, with 8 bases left between them. The CDR3 here is CASSQSRRQPQHF. The CDR3 DNA reads TGTGCCAGCAGCCAATCCAGGCGTCAGCCCCAGCATTTT.

The rearrangement uses TRBV30 and TRBJ2-7; the D gene is possibly TRBD1 (6 bases). V shed 4 bases and J shed 0 bases, with 25 bases lying between them. The CDR3 spans 18 residues. Germline values: CDR1 GTSNPN, CDR2 SVGIG (reference sequence). The CDR3 protein is CAWMGQGSANLNSYEQYF. CDR3 DNA: TGTGCCTGGATGGGTCAGGGGTCAGCTAACCTCAACTCCTACGAGCAGTACTTC.

The chain recombines TRBV7-3 with TRBJ2-3, with D possibly matching TRBD2 (5 bases). CDR1 is SGHTA, CDR2 FQGTGA, per germline. CDR3 size: 13 residues. The V gene lost 3 bases and the J gene lost 5 bases, with 9 bases spanning the gap. This chain's CDR3 is CASSFDRGDTQYF. DNA for the CDR3: TGTGCCAGCAGCTTCGACCGGGGAGATACGCAGTATTTT.

This chain joins TRBV5-6 and TRBJ2-3; a possible D gene is TRBD1 (5 bases). The CDR3 consists of 14 residues. Trimming pared 3 bases from V and 3 bases from J, leaving 11 bases between. The germline gives CDR1 SGHDT, CDR2 YYEEEE. The CDR3 loop reads CASSSGRLTDTQYF. In DNA, the CDR3 is TGTGCCAGCAGCTCAGGGCGGTTGACAGATACGCAGTATTTT.